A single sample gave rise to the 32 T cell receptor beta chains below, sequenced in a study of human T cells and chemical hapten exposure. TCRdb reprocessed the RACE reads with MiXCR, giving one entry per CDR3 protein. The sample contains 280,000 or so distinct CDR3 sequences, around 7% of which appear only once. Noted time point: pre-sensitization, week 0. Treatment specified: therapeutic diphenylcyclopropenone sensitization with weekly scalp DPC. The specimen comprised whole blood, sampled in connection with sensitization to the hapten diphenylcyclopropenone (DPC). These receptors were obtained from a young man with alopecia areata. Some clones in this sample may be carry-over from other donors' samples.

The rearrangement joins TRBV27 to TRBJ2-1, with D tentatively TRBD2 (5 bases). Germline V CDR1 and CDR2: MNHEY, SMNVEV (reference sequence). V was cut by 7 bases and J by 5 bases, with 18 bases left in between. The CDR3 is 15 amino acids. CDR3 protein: CASNPERPQNNEQFF. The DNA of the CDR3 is TGTGCCAGCAATCCCGAGCGGCCTCAAAACAATGAGCAGTTCTTC.

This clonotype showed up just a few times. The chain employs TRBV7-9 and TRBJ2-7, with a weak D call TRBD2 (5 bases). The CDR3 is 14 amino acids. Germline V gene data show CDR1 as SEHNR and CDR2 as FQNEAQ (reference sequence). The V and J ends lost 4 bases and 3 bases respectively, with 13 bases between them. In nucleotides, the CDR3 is TGTGCCAGCAGCTCAGGACTGTTCCACTACGAGCAGTACTTC. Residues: CASSSGLFHYEQYF. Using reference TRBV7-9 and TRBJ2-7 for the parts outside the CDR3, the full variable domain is DTGVSQNPRHKITKRGQNVTFRCDPISEHNRLYWYRQTLGQGPEFLTYFQNEAQLEKSRLLSDRFSAERPKGSFSTLEIQRTEQGDSAMYLCASSSGLFHYEQYFGPGTRLTVT.

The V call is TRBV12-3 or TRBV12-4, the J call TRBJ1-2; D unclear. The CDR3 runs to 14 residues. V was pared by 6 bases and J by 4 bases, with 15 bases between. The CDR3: CASRTGVEGYGYTF. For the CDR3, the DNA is TGTGCCAGCAGGACGGGAGTCGAGGGCTATGGCTACACCTTC.

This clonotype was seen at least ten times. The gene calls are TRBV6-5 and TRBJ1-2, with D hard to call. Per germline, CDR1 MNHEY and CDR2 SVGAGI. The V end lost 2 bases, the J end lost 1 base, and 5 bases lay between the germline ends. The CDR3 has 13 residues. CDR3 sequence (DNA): TGTGCCAGCAGTTACGGGTATAACTATGGCTACACCTTC. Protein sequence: CASSYGYNYGYTF.

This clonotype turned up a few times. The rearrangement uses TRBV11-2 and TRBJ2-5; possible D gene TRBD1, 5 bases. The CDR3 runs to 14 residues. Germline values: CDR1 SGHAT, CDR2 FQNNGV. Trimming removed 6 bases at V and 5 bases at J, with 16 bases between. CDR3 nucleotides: TGTGCCAGCAGGGCAGGGTTCAGGTCGGAGACCCAGTACTTC. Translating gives CASRAGFRSETQYF.

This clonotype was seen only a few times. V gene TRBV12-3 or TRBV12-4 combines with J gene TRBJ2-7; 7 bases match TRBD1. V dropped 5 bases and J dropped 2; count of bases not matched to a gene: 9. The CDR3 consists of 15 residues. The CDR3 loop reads CASSLGTAVTYEQYF. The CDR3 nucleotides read TGTGCCAGCAGTCTCGGGACAGCCGTTACCTACGAGCAGTACTTC.

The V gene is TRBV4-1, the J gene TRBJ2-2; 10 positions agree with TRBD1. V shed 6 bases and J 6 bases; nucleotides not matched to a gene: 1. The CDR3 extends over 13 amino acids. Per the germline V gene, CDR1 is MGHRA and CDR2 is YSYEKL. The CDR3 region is CASRDRGSGELFF. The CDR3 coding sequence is TGCGCCAGCAGGGACAGGGGGTCCGGGGAGCTGTTTTTT.

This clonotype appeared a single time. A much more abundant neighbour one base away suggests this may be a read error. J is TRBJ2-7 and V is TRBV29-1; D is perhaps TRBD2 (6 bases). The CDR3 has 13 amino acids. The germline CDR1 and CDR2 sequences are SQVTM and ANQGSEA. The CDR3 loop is CNVEEGRPYEQYF. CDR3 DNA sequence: TGCAACGTTGAGGAGGGGAGGCCCTACGAGCAGTACTTC.

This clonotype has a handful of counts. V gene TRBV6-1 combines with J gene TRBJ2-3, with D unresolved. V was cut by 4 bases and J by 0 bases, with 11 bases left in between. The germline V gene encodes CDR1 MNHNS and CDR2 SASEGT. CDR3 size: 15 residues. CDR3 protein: CASSVLGMSTDTQYF. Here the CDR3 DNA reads TGTGCCAGCAGTGTGCTAGGGATGAGCACAGATACGCAGTATTTT.

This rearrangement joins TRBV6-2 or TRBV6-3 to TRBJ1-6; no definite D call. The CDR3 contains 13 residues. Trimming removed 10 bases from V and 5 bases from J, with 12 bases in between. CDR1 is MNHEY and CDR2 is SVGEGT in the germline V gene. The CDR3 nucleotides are TGTGCCACCTCTAGTGAAGATAATTCACCCCTCCACTTT. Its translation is CATSSEDNSPLHF.

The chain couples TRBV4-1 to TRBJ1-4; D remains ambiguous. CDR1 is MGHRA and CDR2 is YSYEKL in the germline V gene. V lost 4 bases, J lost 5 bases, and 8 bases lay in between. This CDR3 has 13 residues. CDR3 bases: TGCGCCAGCAGCCGGCGTGAGAATGAAAAACTGTTTTTT. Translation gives CASSRRENEKLFF.

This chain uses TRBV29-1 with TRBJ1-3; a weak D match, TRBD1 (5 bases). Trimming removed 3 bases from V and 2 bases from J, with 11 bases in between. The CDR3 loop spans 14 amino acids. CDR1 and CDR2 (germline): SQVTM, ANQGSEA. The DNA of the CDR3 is TGCAGCGTTGACCAGGGCATGGCTGGAAACACCATATATTTT. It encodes CSVDQGMAGNTIYF.

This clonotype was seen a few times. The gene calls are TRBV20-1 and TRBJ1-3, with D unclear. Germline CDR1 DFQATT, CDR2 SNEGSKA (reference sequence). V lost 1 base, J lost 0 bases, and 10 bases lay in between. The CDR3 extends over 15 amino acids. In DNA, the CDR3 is TGCAGTGCTAGAGCGCATTCCGTCTCTGGAAACACCATATATTTT. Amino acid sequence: CSARAHSVSGNTIYF.

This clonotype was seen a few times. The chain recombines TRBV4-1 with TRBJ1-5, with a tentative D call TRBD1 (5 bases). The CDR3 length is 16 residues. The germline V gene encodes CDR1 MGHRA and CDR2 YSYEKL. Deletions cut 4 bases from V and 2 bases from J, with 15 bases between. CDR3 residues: CASSPVLRGRNQPQHF. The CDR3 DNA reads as TGCGCCAGCAGCCCTGTTCTTAGGGGCCGCAATCAGCCCCAGCATTTT.

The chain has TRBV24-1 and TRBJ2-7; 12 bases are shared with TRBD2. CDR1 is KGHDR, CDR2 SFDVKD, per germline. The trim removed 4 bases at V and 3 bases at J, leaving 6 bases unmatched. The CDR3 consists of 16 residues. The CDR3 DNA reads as TGTGCCACCAGTGAAATGACTAGCGGGGGCTACTACGAGCAGTACTTC. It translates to CATSEMTSGGYYEQYF.

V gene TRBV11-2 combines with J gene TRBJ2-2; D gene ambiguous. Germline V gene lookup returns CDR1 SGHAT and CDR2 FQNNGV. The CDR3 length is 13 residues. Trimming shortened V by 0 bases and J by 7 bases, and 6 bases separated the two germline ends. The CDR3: CASSLDPGGELFF. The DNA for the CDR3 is TGTGCCAGCAGCTTAGATCCGGGCGGGGAGCTGTTTTTT.

The CDR3 nucleotides read TGTGCCAGCAGTCCCGGGACAGGGATTCGGCAGCCCCAGCATTTT. It encodes CASSPGTGIRQPQHF. The chain employs TRBV6-2 or TRBV6-3 and TRBJ1-5, with TRBD1 identical over 9 bases. Germline lookup yields CDR1 MNHEY and CDR2 SVGEGT. CDR3 length: 15 residues. With V trimmed by 5 bases and J by 7 bases, 9 bases remained unmatched.

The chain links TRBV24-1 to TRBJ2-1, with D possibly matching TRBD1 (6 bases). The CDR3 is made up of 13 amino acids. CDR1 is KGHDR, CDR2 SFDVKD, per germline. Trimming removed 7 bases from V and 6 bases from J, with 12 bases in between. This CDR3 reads CATSPQGSNEQFF. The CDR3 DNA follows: TGTGCCACCAGCCCACAGGGATCCAATGAGCAGTTCTTC.

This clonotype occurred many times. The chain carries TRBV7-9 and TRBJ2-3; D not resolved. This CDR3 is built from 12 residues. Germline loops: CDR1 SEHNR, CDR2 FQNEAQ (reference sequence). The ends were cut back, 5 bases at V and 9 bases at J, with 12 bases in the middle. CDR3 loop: CASSVDQITQYF. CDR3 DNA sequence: TGTGCCAGCAGCGTCGACCAGATAACGCAGTATTTT. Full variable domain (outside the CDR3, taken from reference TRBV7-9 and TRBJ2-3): DTGVSQNPRHKITKRGQNVTFRCDPISEHNRLYWYRQTLGQGPEFLTYFQNEAQLEKSRLLSDRFSAERPKGSFSTLEIQRTEQGDSAMYLCASSVDQITQYFGPGTRLTVL.

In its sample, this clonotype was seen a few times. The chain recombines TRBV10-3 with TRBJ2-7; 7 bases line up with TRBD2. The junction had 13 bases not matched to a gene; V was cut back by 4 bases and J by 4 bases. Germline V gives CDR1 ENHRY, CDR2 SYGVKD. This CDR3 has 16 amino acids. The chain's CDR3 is CAISGLAATKNYEQYF. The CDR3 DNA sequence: TGTGCCATCAGTGGGCTAGCGGCGACAAAAAATTACGAGCAGTACTTC.

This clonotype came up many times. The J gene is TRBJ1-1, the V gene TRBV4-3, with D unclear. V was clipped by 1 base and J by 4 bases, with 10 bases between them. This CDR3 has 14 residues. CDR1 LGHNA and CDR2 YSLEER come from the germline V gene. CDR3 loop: CASSQVGFGTEAFF. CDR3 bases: TGCGCCAGCAGCCAAGTGGGTTTTGGCACTGAAGCTTTCTTT.

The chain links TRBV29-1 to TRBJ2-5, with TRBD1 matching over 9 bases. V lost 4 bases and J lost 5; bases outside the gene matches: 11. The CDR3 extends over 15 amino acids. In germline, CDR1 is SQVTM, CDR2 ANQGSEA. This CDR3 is CSVGRGQGLEETQYF. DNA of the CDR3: TGCAGCGTTGGACGGGGACAGGGTTTGGAGGAGACCCAGTACTTC.

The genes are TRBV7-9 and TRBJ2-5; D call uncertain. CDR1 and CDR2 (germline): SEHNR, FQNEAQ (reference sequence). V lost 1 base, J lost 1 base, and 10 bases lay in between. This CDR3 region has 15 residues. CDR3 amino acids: CASSLDRPVQETQYF. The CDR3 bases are TGTGCCAGCAGCTTAGATAGGCCGGTCCAAGAGACCCAGTACTTC.

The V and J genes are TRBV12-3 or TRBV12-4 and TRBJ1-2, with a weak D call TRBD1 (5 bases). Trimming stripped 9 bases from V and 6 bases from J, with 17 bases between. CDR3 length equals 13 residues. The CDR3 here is CASSPGPTNGYTF. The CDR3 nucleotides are TGTGCCAGTTCACCGGGACCTACGAATGGCTACACCTTC.

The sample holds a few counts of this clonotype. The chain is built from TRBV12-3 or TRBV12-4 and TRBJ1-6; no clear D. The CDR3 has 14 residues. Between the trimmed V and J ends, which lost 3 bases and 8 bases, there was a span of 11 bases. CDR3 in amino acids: CASSFGGKDSPLHF. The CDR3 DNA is TGTGCCAGCAGTTTCGGTGGGAAGGATTCACCCCTCCACTTT.

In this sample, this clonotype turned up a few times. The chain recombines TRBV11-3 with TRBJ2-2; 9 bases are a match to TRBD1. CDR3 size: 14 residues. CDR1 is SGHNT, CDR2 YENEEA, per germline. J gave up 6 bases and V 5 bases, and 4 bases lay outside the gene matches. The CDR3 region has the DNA TGTGCCAGCAGCACGGGACAGGGTCCCGGGGAGCTGTTTTTT. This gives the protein CASSTGQGPGELFF. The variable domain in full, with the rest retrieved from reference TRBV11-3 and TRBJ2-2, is EAGVVQSPRYKIIEKKQPVAFWCNPISGHNTLYWYLQNLGQGPELLIRYENEEAVDDSQLPKDRFSAERLKGVDSTLKIQPAELGDSAVYLCASSTGQGPGELFFGEGSRLTVL.

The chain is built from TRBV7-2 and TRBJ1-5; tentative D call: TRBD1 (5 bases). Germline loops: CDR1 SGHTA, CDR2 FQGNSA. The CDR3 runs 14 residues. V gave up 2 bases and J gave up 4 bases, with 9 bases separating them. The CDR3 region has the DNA TGTGCCAGCAGCTTACCCAGGGCGAATCAGCCCCAGCATTTT. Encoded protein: CASSLPRANQPQHF. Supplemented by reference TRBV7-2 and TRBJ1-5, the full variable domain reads GAGVSQSPSNKVTEKGKDVELRCDPISGHTALYWYRQSLGQGLEFLIYFQGNSAPDKSGLPSDRFSAERTGGSVSTLTIQRTQQEDSAVYLCASSLPRANQPQHFGDGTRLSIL.

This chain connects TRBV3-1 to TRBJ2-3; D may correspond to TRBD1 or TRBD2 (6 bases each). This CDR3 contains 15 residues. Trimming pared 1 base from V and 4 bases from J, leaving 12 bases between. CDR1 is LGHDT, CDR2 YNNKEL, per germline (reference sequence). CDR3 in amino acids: CASSQVRGAADTQYF. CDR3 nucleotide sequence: TGTGCCAGCAGCCAAGTGAGGGGGGCCGCAGATACGCAGTATTTT.

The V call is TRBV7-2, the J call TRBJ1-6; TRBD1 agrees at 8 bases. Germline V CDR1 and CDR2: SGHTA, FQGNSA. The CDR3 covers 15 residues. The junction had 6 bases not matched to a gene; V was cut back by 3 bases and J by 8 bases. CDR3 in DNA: TGTGCCAGCAGCTTTCAGGGGGCCTCGGATTCACCCCTCCACTTT. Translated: CASSFQGASDSPLHF.

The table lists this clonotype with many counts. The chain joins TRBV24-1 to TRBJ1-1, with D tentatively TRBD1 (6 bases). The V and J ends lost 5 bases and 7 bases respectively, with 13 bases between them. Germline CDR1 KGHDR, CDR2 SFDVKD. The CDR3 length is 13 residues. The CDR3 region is CATSADSWGEAFF. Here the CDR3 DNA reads TGTGCCACCAGTGCGGACAGCTGGGGTGAAGCTTTCTTT.

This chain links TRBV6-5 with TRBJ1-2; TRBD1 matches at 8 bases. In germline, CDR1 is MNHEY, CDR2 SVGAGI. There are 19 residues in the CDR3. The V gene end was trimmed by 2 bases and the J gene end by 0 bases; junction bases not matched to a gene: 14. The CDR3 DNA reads TGTGCCAGCAGTTACAGGGGTCAGTCGGGACAGGCGGCTAACTATGGCTACACCTTC. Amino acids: CASSYRGQSGQAANYGYTF.

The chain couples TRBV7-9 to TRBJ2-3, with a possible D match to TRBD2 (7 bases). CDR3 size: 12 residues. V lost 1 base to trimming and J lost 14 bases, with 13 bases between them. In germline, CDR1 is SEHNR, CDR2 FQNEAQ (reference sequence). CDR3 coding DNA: TGTGCCAGCAGCTTAGATCGGGGGGCCATGTATTTT. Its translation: CASSLDRGAMYF. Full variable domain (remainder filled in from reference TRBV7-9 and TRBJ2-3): DTGVSQNPRHKITKRGQNVTFRCDPISEHNRLYWYRQTLGQGPEFLTYFQNEAQLEKSRLLSDRFSAERPKGSFSTLEIQRTEQGDSAMYLCASSLDRGAMYFGPGTRLTVL.